These T cell receptor beta chains were read from a single sample in a study of T-cell memory formation after mild COVID-19. TCRdb independently ran MiXCR on the 5' RACE reads; one entry per CDR3 protein. This table holds about 47,000 distinct CDR3 sequences, roughly 9% found once. The sample was PBMCs or a T cell subset sorted from them (not recorded which). The receptors come from an adult woman who had mild COVID-19 (a few samples of this study predate the infection). Cell type and time point are not known. Each CDR3 is given with its conserved first and last residue. The order of the fields is clone size, J gene, D gene, V gene, CDR3 DNA, CDR3 protein. D genes are given only for firm matches. The size of a clone is reported for some rows only, either as once, few or many, or as a class for expanded clones.

once TRBJ2-7 . TRBV6-5 TGTGCCAGCAGTTACTCCCAACGGGGGTACGAGCAGTACTTC CASSYSQRGYEQYF
. TRBJ2-7 TRBD1 TRBV12-3/TRBV12-4 TGTGCCAGCAGTCTGGGACAGTCCGGCTCCTACGAGCAGTACTTC CASSLGQSGSYEQYF
. TRBJ1-2 . TRBV11-2 TGTGCCAGCAGCTTCAACGGGGCGGTCCGTTACACCTTC CASSFNGAVRYTF
few TRBJ1-1 . TRBV20-1 TGCAGTGCTAGAGATTCAGGGTCGGACACTGAAGCTTTCTTT CSARDSGSDTEAFF
. TRBJ2-3 . TRBV7-3 TGTGCCAGCAGCTTAGACGGAAGCACAGATACGCAGTATTTT CASSLDGSTDTQYF
few TRBJ1-5 . TRBV12-3/TRBV12-4 TGTGCCAGCAGCCCAAATAGCAATCAGCCCCAGCATTTT CASSPNSNQPQHF
. TRBJ1-2 . TRBV29-1 TGCAGCGTCGGTGAATATGGCTACACCTTC CSVGEYGYTF
many TRBJ2-2 . TRBV20-1 TGCAGTGCGCAGGGGGGTTTTGGCACCGGGGAGCTGTTTTTT CSAQGGFGTGELFF
. TRBJ1-1 . TRBV6-1 TGTGCCAGCAGTGAATGGCAGTACACTGAAGCTTTCTTT CASSEWQYTEAFF
many TRBJ1-4 . TRBV4-2 TGTGCCAGCAGCCACAGCGGGTCGGGCAGGCCCAATGAAAAACTGTTTTTT CASSHSGSGRPNEKLFF
few TRBJ1-2 TRBD1 TRBV5-1 TGCGCCAGCAGCCCCTCCCAGGGGGGTCTGAGCTATGGCTACACCTTC CASSPSQGGLSYGYTF
many TRBJ2-7 . TRBV5-1 TGCGCCAGCAGCTCACCCCCGACAGGCACCTACGAGCAGTACTTC CASSSPPTGTYEQYF
. TRBJ1-6 . TRBV6-5 TGTGCCAGCATAAAAGACGGAAGAAGGAATTCACCCCTCCACTTT CASIKDGRRNSPLHF
. TRBJ1-5 TRBD1 TRBV9 TGTGCCAGCAGCCCAGGACAGGGGGCGAATCAGCCCCAGCATTTT CASSPGQGANQPQHF
few TRBJ2-1 TRBD2 TRBV4-3 TGCGCCAGCAGCCAAGTAGCGGGAGGGAGGTACAATGAGCAGTTCTTC CASSQVAGGRYNEQFF
. TRBJ1-4 . TRBV21-1 TGTGCCAGCAGCAAGGGAATGGCGTCTCGACCGTTTTTT CASSKGMASRPFF
few TRBJ2-3 TRBD2 TRBV6-6 TGTGCCAGCAGTTATCGCTCTAGCGGGGGGAGCACAGATACGCAGTATTTT CASSYRSSGGSTDTQYF
. TRBJ2-3 . TRBV5-1 TGCGCCAGCAGCTTGGTCGGCGGGGGCCGCACAGATACGCAGTATTTT CASSLVGGGRTDTQYF
. TRBJ2-2 . TRBV5-1 TGCGCCAGCAGCTTGTTTAGGACAGAGAACACCGGGGAGCTGTTTTTT CASSLFRTENTGELFF
few TRBJ1-5 . TRBV5-5 TGTGCCAGCAGCTTGCTCGCGGCAGGCAATCAGCCCCAGCATTTT CASSLLAAGNQPQHF
. TRBJ2-5 TRBD2 TRBV6-5 TGTGCCAGCAGAAGCGGACTAGCGGGGGAGCGCCAGTACTTC CASRSGLAGERQYF
. TRBJ1-6 . TRBV11-1 TGTGCCAGCAGCTTAAAGATCGATTCACCCCTCCACTTT CASSLKIDSPLHF
many TRBJ2-5 TRBD2 TRBV20-1 TGCAGTGCTATGCGGGGACGAAGACTAGCGGCCTTTCAAGAGACCCAGTACTTC CSAMRGRRLAAFQETQYF
few TRBJ2-3 TRBD2 TRBV19 TGTGCCAGTTCCCTAGCGGGGGATACAGATACGCAGTATTTT CASSLAGDTDTQYF
few TRBJ2-1 TRBD2 TRBV12-3/TRBV12-4 TGTGCCAGCAGTTTCTTACCACCTAGCGGGGGGGCCGATGAGCAGTTCTTC CASSFLPPSGGADEQFF
. TRBJ2-7 . TRBV28 TGTGCCAGCAGTTTCTCGCTAGCTGAACTGGCTTACGAGCAGTACTTC CASSFSLAELAYEQYF
. TRBJ1-2 . TRBV7-8 TGTGCCAGCAGCATTAGCGCTATGGGAGCGGCTAACTATGGCTACACCTTC CASSISAMGAANYGYTF
. TRBJ2-2 TRBD1 TRBV11-2 TGTGCCAGCAGCTCGCGAGCCGGGACAGCCAACACCGGGGAGCTGTTTTTT CASSSRAGTANTGELFF
. TRBJ2-1 . TRBV9 TGTGCCAGCAGCGGTCGACAGAGTTACAATGAGCAGTTCTTC CASSGRQSYNEQFF
. TRBJ1-1 TRBD1 TRBV5-1 TGCGCCAGCAGCCCACAGGGGGCGCGGGAAGCTTTCTTT CASSPQGAREAFF
. TRBJ2-4 TRBD1 TRBV19 TGTGCCAGTAGTATCCGTCAGGGGGCCGCAGCCAAAAACATTCAGTACTTC CASSIRQGAAAKNIQYF
few TRBJ2-1 TRBD2 TRBV7-6 TGTGCCAGCAGCCAGGGACTAGCGGGAGGGAATGAGCAGTTCTTC CASSQGLAGGNEQFF
. TRBJ1-1 TRBD1 TRBV20-1 TGCAGTGCTAGAGCCTTACAGGGGCGGGGGACTGAAGCTTTCTTT CSARALQGRGTEAFF
medium-sized TRBJ2-5 . TRBV9 TGTGCCAGCAGTAAGAGTGGGCAGGCGACGCAAGAGACCCAGTACTTC CASSKSGQATQETQYF
few TRBJ1-6 . TRBV5-5 TGTGCCAGCAGCTTGGATGCAGGGGCCCCCTCACCCCTCCACTTT CASSLDAGAPSPLHF
many TRBJ2-7 TRBD2 TRBV4-2 TGTGCCAGCAGCCAAGAGGGGCTAGCGGGGACCTACGAGCAGTACTTC CASSQEGLAGTYEQYF
. TRBJ1-5 TRBD1 TRBV29-1 TGCAGCGTTGTCATCGGGACAGCGGGAGGCAATCAGCCCCAGCATTTT CSVVIGTAGGNQPQHF
. TRBJ1-6 . TRBV20-1 TGCAGTGCTAGAGATGTGGGGGCGGGGTCACCCCTCCACTTT CSARDVGAGSPLHF
many TRBJ2-3 . TRBV9 TGTGCCAGCAGTCTACCAGGGGATACGCAGTATTTT CASSLPGDTQYF
few TRBJ2-5 TRBD1 TRBV10-2 TGCGCCAGCAGTGAGCCGGACAGGGTTAGGGAGACCCAGTACTTC CASSEPDRVRETQYF
many TRBJ2-1 TRBD2 TRBV6-6 TGTGCCACTATACGGGGGGGGCTAAGCTACAATGAGCAGTTCTTC CATIRGGLSYNEQFF
many TRBJ2-1 TRBD1 TRBV5-1 TGCGCCAGCAGCCCGGGACAGGGGATCAGAAATGAGCAGTTCTTC CASSPGQGIRNEQFF
. TRBJ1-2 . TRBV11-3 TGTGCCAGCAGCCCCGGGCAGTCCTATGGCTACACCTTC CASSPGQSYGYTF
few TRBJ1-2 . TRBV7-8 TGTGCCAGCAGCTTAAGCGAGGGGATTGGCTACACCTTC CASSLSEGIGYTF
. TRBJ1-5 . TRBV29-1 TGCAGCGTTAGCTTTTCCGGGCGAGATCAGCCCCAGCATTTT CSVSFSGRDQPQHF
few TRBJ2-5 TRBD1 TRBV5-6 TGTGCCAGCAGCTCCCTCCGGGACAGGGGGTACCAAGAGACCCAGTACTTC CASSSLRDRGYQETQYF
few TRBJ2-1 TRBD2 TRBV27 TGTGCCAGCACCCCGGGACTAGCGGGGGGGGACAATGAGCAGTTCTTC CASTPGLAGGDNEQFF
. TRBJ1-5 TRBD1 TRBV29-1 TGCAGCGCCGGACAGGGGAATCAGCCCCAGCATTTT CSAGQGNQPQHF
. TRBJ1-2 . TRBV24-1 TGTGCCACCAGTGTTTCGGGGAGGTATGGCTACACCTTC CATSVSGRYGYTF
many TRBJ1-2 . TRBV7-8 TGTGCCAGCAGCGGGAGGATCGGAGGCTACACCTTC CASSGRIGGYTF
. TRBJ2-1 . TRBV13 TGTGCCAGCAGCAGAACTGAAGGCAATGAGCAGTTCTTC CASSRTEGNEQFF
. TRBJ1-4 . TRBV7-2 TGTGCCAGCAGTTTGGGGTTGGCTAATGAAAAACTGTTTTTT CASSLGLANEKLFF
. TRBJ1-2 TRBD1 TRBV19 TGTGCCAGTAGTACCGGCCGTGACAGGGTCAAAGGTGGCTACACCTTC CASSTGRDRVKGGYTF
. TRBJ1-4 TRBD1 TRBV10-3 TGTGCCACCTCAAGCACTGGGACAGTCAATGAAAAACTGTTTTTT CATSSTGTVNEKLFF
. TRBJ2-7 . TRBV20-1 TGCAGTGCTACGGACGGATCCTACGAGCAGTACTTC CSATDGSYEQYF